This is a list of T cell receptor beta chains from one sample in a study of T cell responses to AZD1222 COVID-19 vaccine. Using immunoSEQ multiplex PCR, the repertoire was profiled, and TCRdb retains in-frame clones only, with some absent. The sample records around 150,000 clones, around 90% being singletons. The sequenced sample was peripheral blood, obtained on day 0 of AZD1222 vaccination. The receptor source for this set is an adult in good health. Each CDR3 is given with its conserved first and last residue. Fields, in order: D gene, clone size, J gene, V gene, CDR3 protein, CDR3 DNA. The D gene is left open where the match is weak. Clone size is not always given. Where it is, it says once, few, many or a class for expanded clones.

D gene: -; clone size: -; J gene: TRBJ1-5; V gene: TRBV2; CDR3 protein: CASSPRRERQPQHF; CDR3 DNA: TGTGCCAGCAGTCCCCGTCGGGAGAGACAGCCCCAGCATTTT
D gene: -; clone size: -; J gene: TRBJ2-3; V gene: TRBV3-1/TRBV3-2; CDR3 protein: CASSGTSTDTQYF; CDR3 DNA: TGTGCCAGCAGTGGGACTAGCACAGATACGCAGTATTTT
D gene: -; clone size: -; J gene: TRBJ2-3; V gene: TRBV7-9; CDR3 protein: CASTTAGAITDTQYF; CDR3 DNA: TGTGCCAGCACAACGGCGGGGGCTATCACAGATACGCAGTATTTT
D gene: TRBD1; clone size: -; J gene: TRBJ2-5; V gene: TRBV18; CDR3 protein: CASSPEGQGALRDQETQYF; CDR3 DNA: TGTGCCAGCTCACCAGAGGGACAGGGGGCGTTGCGGGATCAAGAGACCCAGTACTTC
D gene: -; clone size: -; J gene: TRBJ1-2; V gene: TRBV7-2; CDR3 protein: CASRPVGRGSPVYGYTF; CDR3 DNA: TGTGCCAGCAGACCCGTGGGCAGGGGTTCCCCTGTCTATGGCTACACCTTC
D gene: TRBD1; clone size: -; J gene: TRBJ2-1; V gene: TRBV3-1/TRBV3-2; CDR3 protein: CASSQDPGTGGRNEQFF; CDR3 DNA: TGTGCCAGCAGCCAAGACCCCGGGACAGGGGGACGTAATGAGCAGTTCTTC
D gene: TRBD1; clone size: -; J gene: TRBJ1-3; V gene: TRBV5-1; CDR3 protein: CASSSGQSSGNTIYF; CDR3 DNA: TGCGCCAGCAGCTCGGGACAGAGCTCTGGAAACACCATATATTTT
D gene: -; clone size: -; J gene: TRBJ1-6; V gene: TRBV11-2; CDR3 protein: CASSLVGEVSYNSPLHF; CDR3 DNA: TGTGCCAGCAGCTTAGTTGGGGAGGTCTCCTATAATTCACCCCTCCACTTT
D gene: -; clone size: -; J gene: TRBJ1-3; V gene: TRBV5-1; CDR3 protein: CASSLLSGSGNTIYF; CDR3 DNA: TGCGCCAGCAGCCTCCTCAGTGGCTCTGGAAACACCATATATTTT
D gene: TRBD1; clone size: -; J gene: TRBJ1-5; V gene: TRBV19; CDR3 protein: CASSIAGGQGYQPQHF; CDR3 DNA: TGTGCCAGTAGTATAGCAGGCGGACAGGGGTATCAGCCCCAGCATTTT
D gene: -; clone size: -; J gene: TRBJ2-7; V gene: TRBV20-1; CDR3 protein: CSASGGRSYEQYF; CDR3 DNA: TGCAGTGCTAGTGGGGGCAGATCCTACGAGCAGTACTTC
D gene: -; clone size: -; J gene: TRBJ1-4; V gene: TRBV14; CDR3 protein: CASSHGGLNEKLFF; CDR3 DNA: TGTGCCAGCAGCCATGGTGGCCTTAATGAAAAACTGTTTTTT
D gene: TRBD1; clone size: -; J gene: TRBJ2-5; V gene: TRBV6-5; CDR3 protein: CASSYSNLRGPETQYF; CDR3 DNA: TGTGCCAGCAGTTACTCGAATCTCAGGGGGCCAGAGACCCAGTACTTC
D gene: TRBD2; clone size: -; J gene: TRBJ2-7; V gene: TRBV19; CDR3 protein: CASSGAGTTNSYEQYF; CDR3 DNA: TGTGCCAGTAGTGGGGCCGGGACTACAAACTCCTACGAGCAGTACTTC
D gene: -; clone size: -; J gene: TRBJ1-1; V gene: TRBV5-8; CDR3 protein: CASSFLKGTEAFF; CDR3 DNA: TGTGCCAGCAGCTTCCTGAAGGGCACTGAAGCTTTCTTT
D gene: TRBD1; clone size: -; J gene: TRBJ2-5; V gene: TRBV28; CDR3 protein: CASSSPYRGQETQYF; CDR3 DNA: TGTGCCAGCAGTTCTCCGTACAGGGGACAAGAGACCCAGTACTTC
D gene: TRBD1; clone size: -; J gene: TRBJ2-3; V gene: TRBV6-6; CDR3 protein: CASSYGHKQGADTQYF; CDR3 DNA: TGTGCCAGCAGTTACGGCCACAAACAGGGGGCTGATACGCAGTATTTT
D gene: TRBD1; clone size: -; J gene: TRBJ1-4; V gene: TRBV28; CDR3 protein: CASSVRQGAEKLFF; CDR3 DNA: TGTGCCAGCAGCGTTAGACAGGGGGCGGAAAAACTGTTTTTT
D gene: -; clone size: once; J gene: TRBJ2-7; V gene: TRBV19; CDR3 protein: CASSTTGRTSYEQYF; CDR3 DNA: TGTGCCAGTAGTACAACGGGACGCACTTCCTACGAGCAGTACTTC
D gene: -; clone size: -; J gene: TRBJ2-7; V gene: TRBV10-2; CDR3 protein: CASSEKRHEQYF; CDR3 DNA: TGCGCCAGCAGTGAGAAGCGACACGAGCAGTACTTC
D gene: -; clone size: -; J gene: TRBJ2-1; V gene: TRBV19; CDR3 protein: CASSIMDEQFF; CDR3 DNA: TGTGCCAGTAGTATAATGGATGAGCAGTTCTTC
D gene: TRBD1; clone size: -; J gene: TRBJ2-7; V gene: TRBV6-6; CDR3 protein: CASSRGQPQLLEQYF; CDR3 DNA: TGTGCCAGCAGTAGGGGACAGCCCCAATTGCTCGAGCAGTACTTC
D gene: TRBD1; clone size: once; J gene: TRBJ2-7; V gene: TRBV7-2; CDR3 protein: CASSLWTGTAFTSYEQYF; CDR3 DNA: TGTGCCAGCAGCTTATGGACCGGGACAGCATTTACGTCCTACGAGCAGTACTTC
D gene: -; clone size: -; J gene: TRBJ1-3; V gene: TRBV28; CDR3 protein: CASSLSGTSGNTIYF; CDR3 DNA: TGTGCCAGCAGTTTATCCGGGACCTCTGGAAACACCATATATTTT
D gene: -; clone size: -; J gene: TRBJ1-1; V gene: TRBV19; CDR3 protein: CASSRHPWDGKNTEAFF; CDR3 DNA: TGTGCCAGTAGCCGCCATCCCTGGGACGGCAAGAACACTGAAGCTTTCTTT
D gene: -; clone size: -; J gene: TRBJ1-1; V gene: TRBV2; CDR3 protein: CASSDSLKSEAFF; CDR3 DNA: TGTGCCAGCAGTGACAGTTTGAAGTCTGAAGCTTTCTTT
D gene: TRBD1; clone size: -; J gene: TRBJ1-2; V gene: TRBV4-1; CDR3 protein: CASGQEILSGTVNDGYTF; CDR3 DNA: TGCGCCAGCGGCCAAGAAATCCTTAGTGGGACAGTGAACGATGGCTACACCTTC
D gene: TRBD1; clone size: -; J gene: TRBJ2-7; V gene: TRBV18; CDR3 protein: CASSVRGQGPNEQYF; CDR3 DNA: TGTGCCAGCTCAGTGCGGGGACAGGGCCCAAACGAGCAGTACTTC
D gene: TRBD1; clone size: -; J gene: TRBJ2-3; V gene: TRBV19; CDR3 protein: CASRDRGVADTQYF; CDR3 DNA: TGTGCCAGCCGTGACAGGGGGGTCGCAGATACGCAGTATTTT
D gene: -; clone size: -; J gene: TRBJ2-3; V gene: TRBV21-1; CDR3 protein: CASILRLGSGTDTQYF; CDR3 DNA: TGTGCCAGCATCCTTCGGTTGGGGTCTGGCACAGATACGCAGTATTTT
D gene: TRBD1; clone size: -; J gene: TRBJ2-7; V gene: TRBV12-3/TRBV12-4; CDR3 protein: CASSFVTGHEQYF; CDR3 DNA: TGTGCCAGCAGTTTTGTGACAGGGCACGAGCAGTACTTC
D gene: -; clone size: -; J gene: TRBJ1-1; V gene: TRBV12-3/TRBV12-4; CDR3 protein: CASSLPANTEAFF; CDR3 DNA: TGTGCCAGCAGTTTACCAGCCAACACTGAAGCTTTCTTT
D gene: -; clone size: -; J gene: TRBJ2-6; V gene: TRBV2; CDR3 protein: CASSEHSSGANVLTF; CDR3 DNA: TGTGCCAGCAGCGAACACAGCTCTGGGGCCAACGTCCTGACTTTC
D gene: -; clone size: -; J gene: TRBJ1-2; V gene: TRBV3-1/TRBV3-2; CDR3 protein: CASSQGGYYGYTF; CDR3 DNA: TGTGCCAGCAGCCAAGGAGGGTACTATGGCTACACCTTC
D gene: -; clone size: -; J gene: TRBJ2-5; V gene: TRBV28; CDR3 protein: CASSSRSQETQYF; CDR3 DNA: TGTGCCAGCAGTTCTCGGAGCCAAGAGACCCAGTACTTC
D gene: -; clone size: -; J gene: TRBJ2-7; V gene: TRBV30; CDR3 protein: CAWRGLPF; CDR3 DNA: TGTGCCTGGAGGGGTCTACCCTTC
D gene: TRBD2; clone size: few; J gene: TRBJ2-1; V gene: TRBV20-1; CDR3 protein: CSASFYRLALGYNNEQFF; CDR3 DNA: TGCAGTGCTAGTTTCTATAGACTAGCCCTCGGGTATAACAATGAGCAGTTCTTC
D gene: -; clone size: -; J gene: TRBJ2-1; V gene: TRBV7-2; CDR3 protein: CASSWGLLNEQFF; CDR3 DNA: TGTGCCAGCAGCTGGGGACTTTTAAATGAGCAGTTCTTC
D gene: -; clone size: -; J gene: TRBJ1-1; V gene: TRBV18; CDR3 protein: CASSPGQVNTEAFF; CDR3 DNA: TGTGCCAGCTCACCAGGGCAGGTGAACACTGAAGCTTTCTTT
D gene: -; clone size: -; J gene: TRBJ1-2; V gene: TRBV12-5; CDR3 protein: CASVSNYGYTF; CDR3 DNA: TGTGCTAGTGTCTCCAACTATGGCTACACCTTC
D gene: TRBD1; clone size: -; J gene: TRBJ1-2; V gene: TRBV7-9; CDR3 protein: CASSPDRANYGYTF; CDR3 DNA: TGTGCCAGCAGCCCGGACAGGGCGAACTATGGCTACACCTTC
D gene: -; clone size: -; J gene: TRBJ1-3; V gene: TRBV10-2; CDR3 protein: CASKSQGGNTIYF; CDR3 DNA: TGCGCCAGCAAAAGTCAGGGAGGAAACACCATATATTTT
D gene: TRBD1; clone size: once; J gene: TRBJ1-5; V gene: TRBV2; CDR3 protein: CASRDDRVGDQPQHF; CDR3 DNA: TGTGCCAGCAGGGATGACAGGGTGGGCGATCAGCCCCAGCATTTT
D gene: TRBD1; clone size: -; J gene: TRBJ1-2; V gene: TRBV7-9; CDR3 protein: CASSSWTGQPYGYTF; CDR3 DNA: TGTGCCAGCAGCTCTTGGACAGGACAACCCTATGGCTACACCTTC
D gene: TRBD2; clone size: -; J gene: TRBJ2-7; V gene: TRBV7-8; CDR3 protein: CASSRAGTGYEQYF; CDR3 DNA: TGTGCCAGCAGCCGAGCGGGGACCGGATACGAGCAGTACTTC
D gene: -; clone size: -; J gene: TRBJ2-5; V gene: TRBV11-3; CDR3 protein: CASSLSAWETQYF; CDR3 DNA: TGTGCCAGCAGCTTATCCGCTTGGGAGACCCAGTACTTC
D gene: -; clone size: -; J gene: TRBJ1-1; V gene: TRBV3-1/TRBV3-2; CDR3 protein: CASSQWRNTEAFF; CDR3 DNA: TGTGCCAGCAGCCAGTGGAGAAACACTGAAGCTTTCTTT
D gene: TRBD2; clone size: -; J gene: TRBJ2-5; V gene: TRBV3-1/TRBV3-2; CDR3 protein: CASSRELAGGRYTQYF; CDR3 DNA: TGTGCCAGCAGCCGAGAACTAGCGGGGGGCCGTTATACCCAGTACTTC